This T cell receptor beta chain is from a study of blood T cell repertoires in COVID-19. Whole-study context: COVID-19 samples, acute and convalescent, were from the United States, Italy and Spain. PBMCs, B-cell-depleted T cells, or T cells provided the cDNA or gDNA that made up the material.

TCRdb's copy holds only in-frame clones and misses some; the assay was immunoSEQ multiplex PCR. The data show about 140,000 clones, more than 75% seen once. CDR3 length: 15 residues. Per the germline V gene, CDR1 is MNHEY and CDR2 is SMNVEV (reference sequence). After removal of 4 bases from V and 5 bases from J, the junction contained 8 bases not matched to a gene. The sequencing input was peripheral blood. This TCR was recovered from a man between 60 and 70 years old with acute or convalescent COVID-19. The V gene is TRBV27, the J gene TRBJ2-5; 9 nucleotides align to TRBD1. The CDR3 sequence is CASSSGTGRWETQYF. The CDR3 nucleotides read TGTGCCAGCAGTTCCGGGACAGGGAGGTGGGAGACCCAGTACTTC.